This is a list of T cell receptor beta chains from one sample in a study of blood T cells in healthy people across ages. TCRdb re-analysed the 5' RACE reads in MiXCR, keeping a single row per CDR3 protein. The sample consists of some 890,000 distinct CDR3 sequences, almost 30% of them appearing once. These data also formed part of another study, on T cells of mothers and their children.

Sequencing was performed on blood. These TCRs come from a woman in her forties in good health. The CDR3 runs from the conserved cysteine through the conserved F or W. Fields, in order: J gene, V gene, CDR3 protein.

J: TRBJ1-3
V: TRBV3-1
CDR3: CASSLASAGRGNTIYF

J: TRBJ1-2
V: TRBV12-5
CDR3: CASGLGDRGQEGYTF

J: TRBJ2-3
V: TRBV5-1
CDR3: CASSLETSRGASTDTQYF

J: TRBJ2-4
V: TRBV7-2
CDR3: CASSLARRPWDRANVNIQYF

J: TRBJ2-2
V: TRBV20-1
CDR3: CSASSAGGRTGELFF

J: TRBJ2-1
V: TRBV19
CDR3: CASARDRGYNEQFF

J: TRBJ1-2
V: TRBV12-5
CDR3: CASGLVLSRGLYGYTF

J: TRBJ1-3
V: TRBV28
CDR3: CASSQSSGNTIYF

J: TRBJ1-2
V: TRBV5-1
CDR3: CASSLASFGYTF

J: TRBJ1-4
V: TRBV28
CDR3: CASSGQIREKLFF

J: TRBJ1-1
V: TRBV28
CDR3: CASTPMPNTEAFF

J: TRBJ2-1
V: TRBV20-1
CDR3: CSARVNGRGLSNEQFF

J: NA
V: TRBV29-1
CDR3: CSVAAKGASEQYF

J: TRBJ1-5
V: TRBV27
CDR3: CASSYRGIGNQPQHF

J: TRBJ1-5
V: TRBV28
CDR3: CAIPIRVEGNQPQHF

J: TRBJ2-3
V: TRBV20-1
CDR3: CSAHAVVGYPDTQYF

J: TRBJ1-2
V: TRBV7-2
CDR3: CASSLDPSFGYTF

J: TRBJ2-7
V: TRBV7-8
CDR3: CASSLARRGGRHEQYF

J: NA
V: TRBV20-1
CDR3: CSVSVGLYYEQYF

J: TRBJ1-5
V: TRBV20-1
CDR3: CSAQRGAQPQHF

J: TRBJ1-2
V: TRBV20-1
CDR3: CSCRRGAAYGYTF

J: TRBJ2-5
V: TRBV5-5
CDR3: CASSLPYQETQYF

J: TRBJ2-7
V: TRBV14
CDR3: CASSRGQGDEQYF

J: TRBJ1-4
V: TRBV12-3/TRBV12-4
CDR3: CASSLFQVGDEKLFF

J: TRBJ2-7
V: TRBV5-1
CDR3: CASSSDFRGGEQYF

J: TRBJ2-5
V: TRBV5-1
CDR3: CASSSSEETQYF

J: TRBJ2-4
V: TRBV25-1
CDR3: CASSETAIIAKNIQYF